This TCR beta chain was captured by sequencing in a study of blood T cell repertoires in COVID-19. Generated by immunoSEQ multiplex PCR, the TCRdb table keeps only in-frame clones and is missing some. The sample has fewer than 200,000 clones; around nine tenths are singletons. Sequencing was performed on peripheral blood. The sequence was obtained from a woman in her 70s with COVID-19, enrolled during active disease.

The CDR3 sequence is CASRLNRGSLSNQPQHF. DNA for the CDR3: TGTGCCAGTAGATTAAACAGGGGTTCGTTAAGCAATCAGCCCCAGCATTTT. The chain uses TRBV19 and TRBJ1-5; TRBD1 matches at 7 bases. The V gene's germline CDR1 is LNHDA and CDR2 SQIVND (reference sequence). Trimming removed 6 bases from V and 1 base from J; junction bases left unmatched: 12. CDR3 size: 17 residues.